This T cell receptor beta chain originates from a study of T-cell memory formation after mild COVID-19. About the research overall: Largely donor-specific TCR clusters were found. The study, taken as a whole, reports: Pre-infection memory contained some responding clones, which suggested that cross-reactive memory had joined. Day 15 to 85 contractors were CD4/CD8 balanced; later expanders leaned CD4+.

CDR3 length equals 15 residues. Germline V lookup: CDR1 SQVTM, CDR2 ANQGSEA. V dropped 2 bases and J dropped 9; count of bases not matched to a gene: 11. To note about this clonotype: Its antigen is still unknown.

Researchers used 5'RACE with constant-segment primers to make TCR alpha and TCR beta cDNA libraries that carry sample barcodes and UMIs. MiXCR was run by TCRdb on the 5' RACE reads, yielding one entry per CDR3 protein. The sample consists of hundreds of thousands of distinct CDR3 sequences, nearly 25% of them appearing once. The clonotype originates from an adult woman who had mild COVID-19 (a few samples of this study predate the infection). Cell type and time point are not known. The sequenced material came from PBMCs or a T cell subset sorted from them (not recorded which). The chain carries TRBV29-1 and TRBJ2-2, with 8 nucleotides matching TRBD2. CDR3 bases: TGCAGCGTTGAAAAAGTGGGACTAGTAAGTCGGGAGCTGTTTTTT. Protein: CSVEKVGLVSRELFF.